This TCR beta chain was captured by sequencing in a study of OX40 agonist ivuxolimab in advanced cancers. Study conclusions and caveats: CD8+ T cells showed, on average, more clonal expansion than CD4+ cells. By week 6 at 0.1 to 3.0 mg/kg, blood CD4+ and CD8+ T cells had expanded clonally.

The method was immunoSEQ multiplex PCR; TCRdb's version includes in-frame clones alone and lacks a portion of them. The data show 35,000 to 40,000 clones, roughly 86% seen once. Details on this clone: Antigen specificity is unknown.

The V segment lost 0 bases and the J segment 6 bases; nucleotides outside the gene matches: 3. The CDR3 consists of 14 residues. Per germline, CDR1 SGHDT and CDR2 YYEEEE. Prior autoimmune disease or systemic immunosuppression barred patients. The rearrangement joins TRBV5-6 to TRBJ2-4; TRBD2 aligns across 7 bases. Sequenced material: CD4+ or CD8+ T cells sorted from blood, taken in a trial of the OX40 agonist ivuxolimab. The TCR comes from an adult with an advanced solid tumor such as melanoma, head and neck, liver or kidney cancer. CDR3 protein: CASSLVSGGNIQYF. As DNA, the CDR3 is TGTGCCAGCAGCTTGGTCTCGGGGGGAAACATTCAGTACTTC.